The present T cell receptor beta chain was sequenced within a study of blood T cell repertoires in COVID-19 (dated by TCRdb to between 2020 and 2021). About the full investigation: Samples from collaborators originated in the United States, Italy and Spain and spanned both the acute and convalescent phases of COVID-19. Subjects who had been exposed to COVID-19, were actively infected with it, or had recovered from it provided the deeply sampled blood TCRbeta repertoires that made up the dataset. A freely available public database, intended as a resource for researchers studying the immune response to SARS-CoV-2, is where the repertoires were released. The prospective study material was composed of cDNA or gDNA derived from T cells, B-cell-depleted T cells, or PBMCs. Sample metadata almost always included a de-identified subject ID, COVID-19 status, age in years and sex. The samples were drawn from two sources: the first 160 participants of the ongoing ImmuneRACE study, and 1,000 to 1,500 subjects contributed by 6 global collaborators. HLA class I and class II types, where available, came from metadata supplied by the sample provider rather than from assay-based typing.

TCRbeta CDR3 regions were amplified from genomic DNA using the immunoSEQ Assay, a bias-controlled multiplex PCR. As for how the authors treated the data: Within the assay, amplification of reference gene primers was used to estimate how many nucleated cells each sample contained. To quantify the absolute abundance of each unique TCRbeta CDR3 rearrangement, sequence reads were collapsed and filtered. For each sample, productive Simpson clonality was calculated by taking the square root of Simpson's diversity index across productive rearrangements. TCRdb's version of the immuneACCESS table is confined to in-frame rearrangements and falls short of the full clone set. An unresolved V gene accounts for under half of the shortfall where checked; the remainder is of unknown origin. The D gene and trimming were derived from the DNA, and the V and J assignments and clone size from that table. In all, the sample holds roughly 410,000 clones, and about 91% of those were seen once. In total, the top ten clones hold 1.5% to 1.9% of the sample.

CDR1 and CDR2 are read off the germline V gene (reference sequence) as SGHNT and YYREEE. The CDR3 goes from the cysteine to the phenylalanine over 15 residues. The kept DNA is CDR3 alone, 45 bases in frame from the first base. Compared with germline, V lacks 4 bases and J lacks 4 bases; bases without a gene match: 7. As regards this clone: Its antigen has not been determined. The input lacks base qualities; no much larger clone sits a single base away.

Here is what the overall study found, with its caveats: How much clinical and demographic metadata was included differed by source and by participant, and the metadata was provided uncurated.

One collaborating source in Seattle enrolled patients during active infection and followed them longitudinally through the course of disease. The collaborating institutions used their own protocols to collect whole blood in K2EDTA tubes. For TCRbeta analysis, collaborator samples were shipped as frozen whole blood, as isolated PBMCs, or as DNA extracted from either sample type. Here the chain combines TRBV5-4 and TRBJ1-1; 10 bases in between match TRBD1. The sample was peripheral blood. This receptor was obtained from a woman aged 40 to 49 with COVID-19, enrolled during active disease. Here the CDR3 is given as CASSPGQGETTEAFF. The nucleotide sequence is given as TGTGCCAGCAGCCCAGGACAGGGGGAAACCACTGAAGCTTTCTTT.